This TCR beta chain was sequenced for a study of T cells after yellow fever vaccination. Germline V gene sequence: CDR1 MNHNS, CDR2 SASEGT. Losses at the gene ends were 6 bases for V and 2 bases for J; bases not matched to a gene: 16. The CDR3 runs 18 residues. TCRdb passed the 5' RACE reads through MiXCR, listing each CDR3 protein once. Of about 580,000 distinct CDR3 sequences in the sample, less than 20% were seen once. The gene calls are TRBV6-1 and TRBJ2-3; TRBD2 aligns across 8 bases. The starting material was PBMCs, obtained 5 days after the first yellow fever vaccination. The sequence was collected from a man younger than 35 who received the YFV17D yellow fever vaccine. CDR3 protein: CASSRRTMSGGLTDTQYF. Here the CDR3 DNA reads TGTGCCAGCAGCCGAAGGACGATGAGCGGGGGACTCACAGATACGCAGTATTTT.